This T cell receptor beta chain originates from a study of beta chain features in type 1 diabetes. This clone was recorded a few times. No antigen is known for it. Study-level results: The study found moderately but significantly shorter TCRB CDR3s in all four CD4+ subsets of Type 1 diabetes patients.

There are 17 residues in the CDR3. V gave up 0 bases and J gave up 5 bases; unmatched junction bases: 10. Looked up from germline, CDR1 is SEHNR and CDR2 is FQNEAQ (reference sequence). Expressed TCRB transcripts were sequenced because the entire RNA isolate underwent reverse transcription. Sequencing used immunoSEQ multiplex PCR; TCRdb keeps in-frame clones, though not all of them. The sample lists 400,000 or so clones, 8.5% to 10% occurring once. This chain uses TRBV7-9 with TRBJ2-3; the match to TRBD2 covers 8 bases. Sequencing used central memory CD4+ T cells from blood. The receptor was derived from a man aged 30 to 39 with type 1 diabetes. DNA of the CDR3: TGTGCCAGCAGCTTAGCGAGCGGGAGACCCTTGGAAGATACGCAGTATTTT. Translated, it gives CASSLASGRPLEDTQYF.